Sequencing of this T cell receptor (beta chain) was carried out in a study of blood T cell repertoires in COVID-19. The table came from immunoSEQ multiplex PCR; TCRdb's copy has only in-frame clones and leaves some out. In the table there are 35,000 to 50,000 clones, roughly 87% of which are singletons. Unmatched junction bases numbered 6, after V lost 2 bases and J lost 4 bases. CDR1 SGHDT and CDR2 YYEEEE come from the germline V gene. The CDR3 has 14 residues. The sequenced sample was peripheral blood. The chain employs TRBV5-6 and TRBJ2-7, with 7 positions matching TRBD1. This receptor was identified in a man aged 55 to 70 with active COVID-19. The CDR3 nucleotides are TGTGCCAGCAGCTTCGGGACCAGGGGGTACGAGCAGTACTTC. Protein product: CASSFGTRGYEQYF. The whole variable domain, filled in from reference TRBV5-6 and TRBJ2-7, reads DAGVTQSPTHLIKTRGQQVTLRCSPKSGHDTVSWYQQALGQGPQFIFQYYEEEERQRGNFPDRFSGHQFPNYSSELNVNALLLGDSALYLCASSFGTRGYEQYFGPGTRLTVT.